The 12 T cell receptor beta chains below come from one sample, sequenced in a study of CD8+CD57+ T cells in acquired aplastic anemia. The template for TCR beta VDJ and CDR3 sequence profiling was genomic DNA. TCRdb independently ran MiXCR on the reads; one entry per CDR3 protein. The table lists around 200,000 distinct CDR3 sequences, over 55% of them singletons. The specimen was sorted CD4+, CD8+, or CD8+CD57+ T cells (not recorded which) from PBMCs. The receptors here all came from a human donor in good health.

The J gene is TRBJ1-1, the V gene TRBV6-6; 11 bases match TRBD1. The CDR3 has 17 residues. V shed 0 bases, J shed 4 bases, and the junction held 7 bases outside the gene matches. Germline CDR1 reads MNHNY; CDR2 reads SVGAGI (reference sequence). The DNA of the CDR3 is TGTGCCAGCAGTTACTCGATCTTCGGGACAGGGGGCACTGAAGCTTTCTTT. This encodes CASSYSIFGTGGTEAFF.

Details on this clonotype: At one boundary the junction diverges from the germline segment, which might be a read error. CDR3 region: CASSLGDTSNGQFF. The CDR3 coding sequence is TGTGCCAGCAGCTTGGGAGACACCTCTAATGGGCAGTTCTTC. The rearrangement links TRBV5-1 to TRBJ2-1; perhaps TRBD2 as D (5 bases). The CDR3 extends over 14 amino acids. Germline CDR1 SGHRS, CDR2 YFSETQ. The full variable domain, completed using reference TRBV5-1 and TRBJ2-1, is KAGVTQTPRYLIKTRGQQVTLSCSPISGHRSVSWYQQTPGQGLQFLFEYFSETQRNKGNFPGRFSGRQFSNSRSEMNVSTLELGDSALYLCASSLGDTSNGQFFGPGTRLTVL.

This chain links TRBV7-9 with TRBJ1-2; D gene unclear. The V gene lost 5 bases and the J gene lost 8 bases, with 9 bases spanning the gap. Per the germline V gene, CDR1 is SEHNR and CDR2 is FQNEAQ (reference sequence). This CDR3 spans 11 amino acids. CDR3 bases: TGTGCCAGCAGCCGTAGTGCCGGCTACACCTTC. Translating it yields CASSRSAGYTF.

Details on this clonotype: One end of the junction does not line up with germline, which may come from a read error. The chain carries TRBV7-3 and TRBJ1-6; D ambiguous. Looked up from germline, CDR1 is SGHTA and CDR2 is FQGTGA. This CDR3 comprises 10 residues. The DNA of the CDR3 is TGCGCCAGCAGCCAAGAACCCCTCCACTTT. Translation gives CASSQEPLHF.

This clonotype was detected ten times or more. This chain joins TRBV9 and TRBJ2-5; TRBD2 agrees at 13 bases. From germline, CDR1 is SGDLS and CDR2 YYNGEE. The CDR3 is 15 amino acids. J was trimmed by 4 bases and V by 3 bases; bases with no gene match: 3. CDR3 DNA: TGTGCCAGCAGCGAAGGGACTAGCGGGATAGAGACCCAGTACTTC. Its translation: CASSEGTSGIETQYF.

In its sample, this clonotype was seen many times. J is TRBJ1-2 and V is TRBV19; D not resolved. V was shortened by 4 bases and J by 3 bases, with 6 bases between the two germline ends. CDR1 is LNHDA, CDR2 SQIVND, per germline (reference sequence). The CDR3 totals 12 residues. The CDR3 nucleotides are TGTGCCAGTAGTAAGGATTACTATGGCTACACCTTC. Its translation is CASSKDYYGYTF.

V gene TRBV7-6 combines with J gene TRBJ1-1, with D perhaps matching TRBD1 (6 bases). The CDR3 has 13 amino acids. Per germline, CDR1 SGHVS and CDR2 FNYEAQ. The germline V and J ends were trimmed by 6 bases and 4 bases, with 12 bases remaining between them. CDR3 bases: TGTGCCAGCAGGGACTCAGGGGCCACTGAAGCTTTCTTT. Protein: CASRDSGATEAFF.

This clonotype was counted ten times or more. The chain joins TRBV5-1 to TRBJ2-1; TRBD2 is a possible D gene (6 bases). CDR3 size: 16 residues. Trimming took 1 base from V and 0 from J, leaving 11 bases between them. In germline, CDR1 is SGHRS, CDR2 YFSETQ. CDR3 protein: CASSLSGGSSYNEQFF. The CDR3 nucleotides read TGCGCCAGCAGCTTGTCTGGGGGGAGCTCCTACAATGAGCAGTTCTTC.

V usage is TRBV7-2 and J usage is TRBJ2-3; D call uncertain. The length of the CDR3 is 16 residues. In germline, CDR1 is SGHTA, CDR2 FQGNSA. V was clipped by 1 base and J by 0 bases, with 11 bases between them. The CDR3: CASSLVDPASTDTQYF. CDR3 nucleotides: TGTGCCAGCAGCTTAGTAGACCCGGCGAGCACAGATACGCAGTATTTT.

The chain uses TRBV24-1 and TRBJ2-1; D remains unclear. The length of the CDR3 is 17 residues. V was clipped by 3 bases and J by 2 bases, with 16 bases between them. Germline values: CDR1 KGHDR, CDR2 SFDVKD. The CDR3 coding sequence is TGTGCCACCAGTGATAAGGCACCCAGAAGGCCCTACAATGAGCAGTTCTTC. It is translated as CATSDKAPRRPYNEQFF.

This chain links TRBV29-1 with TRBJ2-3; 7 nucleotides align to TRBD2. The germline V gene has CDR1 SQVTM and CDR2 ANQGSEA. The CDR3 consists of 15 residues. V gave up 4 bases and J gave up 4 bases; unmatched junction bases: 11. The CDR3 sequence is CSVAAGVLGADTQYF. The CDR3 region has the DNA TGCAGCGTTGCTGCGGGAGTCTTAGGCGCAGATACGCAGTATTTT.

This chain connects TRBV12-3 or TRBV12-4 to TRBJ2-2; TRBD2 matches 7 bases. This CDR3 is 14 amino acids long. The V segment lost 4 bases and the J segment 3 bases; nucleotides outside the gene matches: 2. This CDR3 is CASSSSGYTGELFF. CDR3 in DNA: TGTGCCAGCAGTTCTAGCGGCTACACCGGGGAGCTGTTTTTT.